The present TCR beta chain was sequenced within a study of PD-1 blockade in classical Hodgkin lymphoma. Specified time point: newly diagnosed, previously untreated cHL patient sample. Researchers used newly diagnosed, untreated classical Hodgkin lymphoma PBMCs for comparison. As concerns this clone: Its target is not known.

Regarding the study as a whole: There remain no defined causes for the repertoire differences, which possibly reflect disease activity or prior therapy. In newly diagnosed patients, baseline TCR diversity was reportedly below that of healthy donors.

The CDR3 runs to 13 residues. V lost 0 bases to trimming and J lost 7 bases; unmatched junction nucleotides: 1. Germline V CDR1 and CDR2: ENHRY, SYGVKD. Profiling relied on immunoSEQ multiplex PCR, and the TCRdb table lists in-frame clones only, not all of them. Among about 21,000 clones listed, roughly 94% were seen once. The chain uses TRBV10-3 and TRBJ1-1, with 8 bases identical to TRBD1. The receptor's source is a human donor with classical Hodgkin lymphoma. Source material: peripheral blood mononuclear cells (PBMCs). CDR3 coding DNA: TGTGCCATCAGTGAGTCCGGGACAGGTGAAGCTTTCTTT. Protein product: CAISESGTGEAFF.